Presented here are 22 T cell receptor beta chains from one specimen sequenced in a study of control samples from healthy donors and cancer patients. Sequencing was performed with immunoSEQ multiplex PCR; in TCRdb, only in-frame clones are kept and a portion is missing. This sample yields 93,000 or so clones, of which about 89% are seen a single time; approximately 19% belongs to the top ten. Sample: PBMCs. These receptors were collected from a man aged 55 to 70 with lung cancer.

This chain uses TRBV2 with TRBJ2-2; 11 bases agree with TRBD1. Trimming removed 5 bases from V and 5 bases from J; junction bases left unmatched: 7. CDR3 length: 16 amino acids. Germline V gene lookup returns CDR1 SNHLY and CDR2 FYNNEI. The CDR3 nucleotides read TGTGCCAGCAGTCAAGAGGGACAGGGGGGAACCGGGGAGCTGTTTTTT. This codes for CASSQEGQGGTGELFF.

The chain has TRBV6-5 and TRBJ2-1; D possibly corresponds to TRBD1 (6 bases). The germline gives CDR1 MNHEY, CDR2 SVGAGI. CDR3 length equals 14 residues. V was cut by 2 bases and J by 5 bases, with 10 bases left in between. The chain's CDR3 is CASSYRTGNNEQFF. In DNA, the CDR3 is TGTGCCAGCAGTTACCGAACAGGGAACAATGAGCAGTTCTTC.

CDR3 coding DNA: TGTGCCACCAGCAGAGCAGGGAACTCGGTTTTTAATTCACCCCTCCACTTT. Protein product: CATSRAGNSVFNSPLHF. The chain carries TRBV15 and TRBJ1-6, with D tentatively TRBD1 (5 bases). Per germline, CDR1 LNHNV and CDR2 YYDKDF (reference sequence). This CDR3 spans 17 amino acids. V was trimmed by 1 base and J by 6 bases, leaving 16 bases between them.

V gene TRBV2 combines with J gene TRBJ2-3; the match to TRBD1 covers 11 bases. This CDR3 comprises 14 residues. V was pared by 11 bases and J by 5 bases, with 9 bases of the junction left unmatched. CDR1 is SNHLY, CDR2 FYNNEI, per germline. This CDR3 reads CAGADRGLGDTQYF. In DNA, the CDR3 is TGTGCCGGTGCGGACAGGGGGCTTGGAGATACGCAGTATTTT.

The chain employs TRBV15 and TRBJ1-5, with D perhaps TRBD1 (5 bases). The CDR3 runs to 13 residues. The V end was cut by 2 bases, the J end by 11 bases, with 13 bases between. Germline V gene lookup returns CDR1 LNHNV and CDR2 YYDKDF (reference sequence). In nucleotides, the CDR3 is TGTGCCACCAGCAGAAGCACACAGGCGGCCCAGCATTTT. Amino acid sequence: CATSRSTQAAQHF.

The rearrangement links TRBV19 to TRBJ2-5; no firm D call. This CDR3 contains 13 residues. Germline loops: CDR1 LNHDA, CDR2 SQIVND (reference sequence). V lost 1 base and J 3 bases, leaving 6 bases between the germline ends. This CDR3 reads CASSIGAEETQYF. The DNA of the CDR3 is TGTGCCAGTAGTATAGGGGCAGAAGAGACCCAGTACTTC.

In DNA form, the CDR3 reads TGTGCCAGCAGCGGGAGACTTCCCCGGGACTCCTTCCATGGCTACACCTTC. Translation gives CASSGRLPRDSFHGYTF. V is TRBV9 and J is TRBJ1-2, with a weak D call TRBD1 (5 bases). Trimming pared 3 bases from V and 6 bases from J, leaving 24 bases between. The CDR3 spans 17 residues. Germline V gives CDR1 SGDLS, CDR2 YYNGEE.

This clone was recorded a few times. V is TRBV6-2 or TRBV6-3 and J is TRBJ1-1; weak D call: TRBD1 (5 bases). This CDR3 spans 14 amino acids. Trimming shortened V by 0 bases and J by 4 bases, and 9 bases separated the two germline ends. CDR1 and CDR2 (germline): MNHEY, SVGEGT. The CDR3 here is CASSYSGTLTEAFF. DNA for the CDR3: TGTGCCAGCAGTTACTCAGGGACTCTCACTGAAGCTTTCTTT.

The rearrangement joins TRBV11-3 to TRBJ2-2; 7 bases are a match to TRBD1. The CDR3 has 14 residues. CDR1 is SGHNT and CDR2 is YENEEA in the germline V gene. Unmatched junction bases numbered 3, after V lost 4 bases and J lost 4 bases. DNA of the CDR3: TGTGCCAGCAGCTCACAGGGGACCACCGGGGAGCTGTTTTTT. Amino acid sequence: CASSSQGTTGELFF.

The CDR3 here is CASMWSNGNTIYF. The CDR3 region has the DNA TGTGCCAGCATGTGGAGTAATGGAAACACCATATATTTT. The rearrangement joins TRBV6-6 to TRBJ1-3; D unresolved. V dropped 7 bases and J dropped 3 bases, with 10 bases sitting between them. The germline CDR1 and CDR2 sequences are MNHNY and SVGAGI (reference sequence). This CDR3 is built from 13 residues.

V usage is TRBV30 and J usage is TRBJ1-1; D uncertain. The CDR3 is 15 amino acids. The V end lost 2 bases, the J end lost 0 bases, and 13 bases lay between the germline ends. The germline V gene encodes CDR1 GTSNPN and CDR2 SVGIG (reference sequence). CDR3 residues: CAWSRVTPMNTEAFF. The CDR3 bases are TGTGCCTGGAGTAGGGTAACCCCCATGAACACTGAAGCTTTCTTT.

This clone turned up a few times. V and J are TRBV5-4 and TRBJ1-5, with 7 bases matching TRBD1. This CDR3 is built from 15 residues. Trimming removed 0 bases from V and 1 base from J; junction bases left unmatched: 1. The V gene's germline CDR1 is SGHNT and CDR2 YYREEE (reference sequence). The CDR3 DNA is TGTGCCAGCAGCTTGGGACAGGGAAGCAATCAGCCCCAGCATTTT. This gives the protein CASSLGQGSNQPQHF.

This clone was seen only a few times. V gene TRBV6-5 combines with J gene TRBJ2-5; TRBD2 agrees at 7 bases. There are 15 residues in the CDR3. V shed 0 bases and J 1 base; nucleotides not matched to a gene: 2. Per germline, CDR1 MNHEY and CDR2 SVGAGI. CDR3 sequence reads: CASSYSGGGQETQYF. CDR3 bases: TGTGCCAGCAGTTACTCGGGGGGGGGCCAAGAGACCCAGTACTTC.

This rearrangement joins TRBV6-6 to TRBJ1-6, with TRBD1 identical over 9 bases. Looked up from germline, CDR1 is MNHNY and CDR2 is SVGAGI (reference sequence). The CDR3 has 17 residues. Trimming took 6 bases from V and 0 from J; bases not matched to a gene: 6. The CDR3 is CASRRGTGSSYNSPLHF. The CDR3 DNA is TGTGCCAGCAGACGAGGGACAGGGAGCTCCTATAATTCACCCCTCCACTTT.

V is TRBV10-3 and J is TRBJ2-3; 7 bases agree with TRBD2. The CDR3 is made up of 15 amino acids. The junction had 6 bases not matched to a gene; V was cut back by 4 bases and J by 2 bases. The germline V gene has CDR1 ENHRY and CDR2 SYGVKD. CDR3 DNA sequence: TGTGCCATCAGTGGCGGGGGTTTTTTCACAGATACGCAGTATTTT. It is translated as CAISGGGFFTDTQYF.

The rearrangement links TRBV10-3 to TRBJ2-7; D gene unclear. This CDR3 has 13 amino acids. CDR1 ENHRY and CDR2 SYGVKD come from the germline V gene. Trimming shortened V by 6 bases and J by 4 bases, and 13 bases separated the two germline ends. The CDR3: CAIRPDLGYEQYF. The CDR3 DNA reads TGTGCCATCAGACCCGACCTAGGGTACGAGCAGTACTTC.

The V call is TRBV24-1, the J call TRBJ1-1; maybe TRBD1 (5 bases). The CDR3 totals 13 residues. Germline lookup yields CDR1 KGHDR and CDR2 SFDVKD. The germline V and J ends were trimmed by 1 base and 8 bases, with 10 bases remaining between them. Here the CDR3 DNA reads TGTGCCACCAGTGATTTCCGGGACTCCGAAGCTTTCTTT. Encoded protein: CATSDFRDSEAFF.

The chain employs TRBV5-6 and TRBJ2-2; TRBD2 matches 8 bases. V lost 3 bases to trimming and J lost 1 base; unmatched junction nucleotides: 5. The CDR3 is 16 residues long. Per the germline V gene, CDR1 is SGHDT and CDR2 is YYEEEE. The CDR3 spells CASSSILAGNTGELFF. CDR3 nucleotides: TGTGCCAGCAGCTCCATTCTAGCGGGGAACACCGGGGAGCTGTTTTTT.

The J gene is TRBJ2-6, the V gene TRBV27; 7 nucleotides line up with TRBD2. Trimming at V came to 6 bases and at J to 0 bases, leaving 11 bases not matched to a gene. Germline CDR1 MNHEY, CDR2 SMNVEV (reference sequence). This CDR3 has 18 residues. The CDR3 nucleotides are TGTGCCAGCAGGCCGAATTGGGGGGGAAGCTCTGGGGCCAACGTCCTGACTTTC. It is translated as CASRPNWGGSSGANVLTF.

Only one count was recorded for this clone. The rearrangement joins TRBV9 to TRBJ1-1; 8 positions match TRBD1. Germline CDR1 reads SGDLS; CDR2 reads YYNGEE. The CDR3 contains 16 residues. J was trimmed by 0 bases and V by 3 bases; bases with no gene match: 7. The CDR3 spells CASSAQATGVNTEAFF. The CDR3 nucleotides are TGTGCCAGCAGCGCCCAAGCGACAGGGGTGAACACTGAAGCTTTCTTT. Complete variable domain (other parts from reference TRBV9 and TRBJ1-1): DSGVTQTPKHLITATGQRVTLRCSPRSGDLSVYWYQQSLDQGLQFLIQYYNGEERAKGNILERFSAQQFPDLHSELNLSSLELGDSALYFCASSAQATGVNTEAFFGQGTRLTVV.

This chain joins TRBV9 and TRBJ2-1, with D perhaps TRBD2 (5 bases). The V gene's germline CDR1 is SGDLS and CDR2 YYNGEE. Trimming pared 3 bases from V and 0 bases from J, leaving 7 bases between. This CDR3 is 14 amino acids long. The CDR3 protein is CASSEGGSYNEQFF. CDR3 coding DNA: TGTGCCAGCAGCGAAGGAGGCTCCTACAATGAGCAGTTCTTC.

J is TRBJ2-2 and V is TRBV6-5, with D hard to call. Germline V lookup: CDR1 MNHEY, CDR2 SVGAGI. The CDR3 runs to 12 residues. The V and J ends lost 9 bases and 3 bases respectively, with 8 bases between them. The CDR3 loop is CASGRYTGELFF. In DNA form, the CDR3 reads TGTGCCAGTGGACGGTACACCGGGGAGCTGTTTTTT.